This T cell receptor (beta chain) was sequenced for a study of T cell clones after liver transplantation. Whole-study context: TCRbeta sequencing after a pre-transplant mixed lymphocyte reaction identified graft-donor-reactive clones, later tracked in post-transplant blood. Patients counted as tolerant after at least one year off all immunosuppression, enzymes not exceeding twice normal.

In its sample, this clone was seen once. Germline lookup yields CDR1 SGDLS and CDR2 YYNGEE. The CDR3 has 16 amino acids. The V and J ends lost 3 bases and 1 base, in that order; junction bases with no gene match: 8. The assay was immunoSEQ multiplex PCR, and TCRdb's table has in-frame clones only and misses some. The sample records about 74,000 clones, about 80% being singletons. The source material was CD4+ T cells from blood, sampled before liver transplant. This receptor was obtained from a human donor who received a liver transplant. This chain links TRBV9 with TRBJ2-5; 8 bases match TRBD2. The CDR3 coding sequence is TGTGCCAGCAGCGCCCGGACTAGCCCCTCCCAAGAGACCCAGTACTTC. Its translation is CASSARTSPSQETQYF.